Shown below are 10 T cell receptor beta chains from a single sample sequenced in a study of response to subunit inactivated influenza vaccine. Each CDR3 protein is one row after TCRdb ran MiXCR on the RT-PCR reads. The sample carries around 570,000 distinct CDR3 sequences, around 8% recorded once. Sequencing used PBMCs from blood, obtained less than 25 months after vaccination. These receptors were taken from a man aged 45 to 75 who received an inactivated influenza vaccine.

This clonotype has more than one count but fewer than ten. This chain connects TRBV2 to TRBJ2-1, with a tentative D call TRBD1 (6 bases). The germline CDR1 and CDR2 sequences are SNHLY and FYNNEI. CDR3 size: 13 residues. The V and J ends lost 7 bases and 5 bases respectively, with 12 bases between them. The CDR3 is CASTLTGDNEQFF. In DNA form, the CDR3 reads TGTGCCAGCACTCTGACAGGAGACAATGAGCAGTTCTTC.

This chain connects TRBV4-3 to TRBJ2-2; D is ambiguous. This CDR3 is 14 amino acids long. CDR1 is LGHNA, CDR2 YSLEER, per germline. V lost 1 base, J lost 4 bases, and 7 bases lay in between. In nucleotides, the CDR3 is TGCGCCAGCAGCCAAGTTGTGGGCACCGGGGAGCTGTTTTTT. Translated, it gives CASSQVVGTGELFF.

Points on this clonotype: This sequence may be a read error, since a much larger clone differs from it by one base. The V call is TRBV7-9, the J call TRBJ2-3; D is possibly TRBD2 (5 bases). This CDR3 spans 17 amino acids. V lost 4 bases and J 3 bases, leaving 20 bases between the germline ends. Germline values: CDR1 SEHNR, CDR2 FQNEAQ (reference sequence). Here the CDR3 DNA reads TGTGCCAGCAGCTCTTGGACTGGCGGGCGACTGACAGATACGCAGTATTTT. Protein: CASSSWTGGRLTDTQYF.

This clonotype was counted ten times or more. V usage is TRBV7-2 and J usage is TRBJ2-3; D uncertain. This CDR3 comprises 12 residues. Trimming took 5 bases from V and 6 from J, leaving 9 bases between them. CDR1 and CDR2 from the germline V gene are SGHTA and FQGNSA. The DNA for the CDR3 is TGTGCCAGCAGCCCCCTGAAGGATACGCAGTATTTT. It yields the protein CASSPLKDTQYF.

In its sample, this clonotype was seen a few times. The CDR3: CASSLRSGTYNEQFF. DNA of the CDR3: TGTGCCAGCAGCCTTCGGTCCGGAACTTACAATGAGCAGTTCTTC. This chain links TRBV4-2 with TRBJ2-1; D unclear. The germline gives CDR1 LGHNA, CDR2 YNFKEQ. Trimming took off 4 bases at V and 4 bases at J, with 14 bases between the two ends. The CDR3 has 15 amino acids.

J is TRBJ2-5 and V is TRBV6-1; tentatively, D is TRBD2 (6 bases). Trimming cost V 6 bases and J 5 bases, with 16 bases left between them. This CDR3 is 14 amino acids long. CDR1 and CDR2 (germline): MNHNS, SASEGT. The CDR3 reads CASSWGDWEETQYF. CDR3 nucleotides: TGTGCCAGCAGCTGGGGGGACTGGGAGGAGACCCAGTACTTC.

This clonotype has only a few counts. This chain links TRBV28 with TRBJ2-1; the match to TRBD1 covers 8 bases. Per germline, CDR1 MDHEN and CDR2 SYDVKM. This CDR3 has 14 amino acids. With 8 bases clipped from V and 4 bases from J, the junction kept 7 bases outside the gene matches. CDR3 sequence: CASQRTGFYNEQFF. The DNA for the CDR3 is TGTGCCAGCCAGAGGACAGGGTTTTACAATGAGCAGTTCTTC.

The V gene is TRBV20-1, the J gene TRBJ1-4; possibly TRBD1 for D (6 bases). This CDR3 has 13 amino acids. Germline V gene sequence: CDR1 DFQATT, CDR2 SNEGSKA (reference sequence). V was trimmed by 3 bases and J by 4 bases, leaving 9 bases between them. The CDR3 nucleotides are TGCAGTGCTAGTTCCAGGGGTAATGAAAAACTGTTTTTT. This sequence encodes CSASSRGNEKLFF.

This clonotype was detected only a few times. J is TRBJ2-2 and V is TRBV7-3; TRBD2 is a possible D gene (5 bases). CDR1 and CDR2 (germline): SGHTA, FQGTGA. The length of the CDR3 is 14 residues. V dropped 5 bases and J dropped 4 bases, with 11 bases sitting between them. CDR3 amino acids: CASSRTTSTGELFF. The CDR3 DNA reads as TGTGCCAGCAGCCGAACTACTAGCACCGGGGAGCTGTTTTTT.

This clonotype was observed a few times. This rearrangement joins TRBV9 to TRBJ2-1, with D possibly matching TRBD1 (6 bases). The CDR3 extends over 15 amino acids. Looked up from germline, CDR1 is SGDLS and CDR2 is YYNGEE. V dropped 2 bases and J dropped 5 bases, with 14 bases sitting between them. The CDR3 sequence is CASSVRGFDDNEQFF. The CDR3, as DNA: TGTGCCAGCAGCGTTAGGGGGTTCGACGACAATGAGCAGTTCTTC.